This TCR beta chain was sequenced during a study of T cells after yellow fever vaccination. This clonotype was observed at least ten times. Its specificity is not known. J lost 0 bases, V lost 4 bases, and 5 bases had no gene match. Germline-derived CDR1 and CDR2 are SGDLS and YYNGEE. The CDR3 length is 15 residues. Conversion of TCR transcripts into cDNA relied on 5'RACE template switching, which added a universal primer site and UMIs. Each CDR3 protein gets one entry after TCRdb re-called the 5' RACE reads with MiXCR. Of about 220,000 distinct CDR3 sequences listed, about 3% are singletons. Overall study findings and caveats: The presence of abundant clonotypes contaminating from the bulk population was possible in FACS-sorted repertoires.

The chain carries TRBV9 and TRBJ2-3, with 7 nucleotides matching TRBD1. The source was CD4+ T cells sorted from PBMCs, collected 10 days after the yellow fever booster vaccination. The sequence derives from a man aged 18 to 35 who received the YFV17D yellow fever vaccine. CDR3 nucleotide sequence: TGTGCCAGCAGCAAACCGGGACAGAGCACAGATACGCAGTATTTT. Protein: CASSKPGQSTDTQYF.